These T cell receptor beta chains were read from a single sample in a study of immune evolution from preneoplasia to lung adenocarcinoma. Repertoires were generated with immunoSEQ multiplex PCR, while TCRdb's copy carries only in-frame clones and drops some. The sample includes under 7,500 clones, around 81% of them seen just once. Sequenced: FFPE normal lung tissue adjacent to the tumor. The receptor set was obtained from a person aged 50-70 years with lung adenocarcinoma. Each CDR3 is given with its conserved first and last residue. Fields, in order: V gene, clone size, J gene, D gene, CDR3 DNA, CDR3 protein. D genes are given only for firm matches. Only part of the rows carry a size: once, few, many, or a class if the clone is expanded.

v_call: TRBV10-2; clone_size: -; j_call: TRBJ2-5; d_call: TRBD2; cdr3_nt: TGCGCCAGCAGCTTTACTAGCGTCCAAGAGACCCAGTACTTC; cdr3_aa: CASSFTSVQETQYF
v_call: TRBV29-1; clone_size: -; j_call: TRBJ2-3; d_call: TRBD2; cdr3_nt: TGCAGCGTTGAAAAGCGGGAGGGCCGTCGTGGCACAGATACGCAGTATTTT; cdr3_aa: CSVEKREGRRGTDTQYF
v_call: TRBV28; clone_size: -; j_call: TRBJ2-7; d_call: -; cdr3_nt: TGTGCCAGCACTCCCTCCGGGTCCCCCTACGAGCAGTACTTC; cdr3_aa: CASTPSGSPYEQYF
v_call: TRBV19; clone_size: -; j_call: TRBJ2-1; d_call: -; cdr3_nt: TGTGCCAGTAGTATACATCCTAGCGCCAATGAGCAGTTCTTC; cdr3_aa: CASSIHPSANEQFF
v_call: TRBV27; clone_size: large; j_call: TRBJ1-5; d_call: -; cdr3_nt: TGTGCCAGCAGTACGGAGCATAGCAATCAGCCCCAGCATTTT; cdr3_aa: CASSTEHSNQPQHF
v_call: TRBV13; clone_size: -; j_call: TRBJ2-7; d_call: -; cdr3_nt: TGTGCCAGCAGCTTACGGGGACGCTGGGATTACGAGCAGTACTTC; cdr3_aa: CASSLRGRWDYEQYF
v_call: TRBV7-8; clone_size: -; j_call: TRBJ1-1; d_call: -; cdr3_nt: TGTGCCAGCAGCCCAACCGGGAGAAGCACTGAAGCTTTCTTT; cdr3_aa: CASSPTGRSTEAFF
v_call: TRBV6-6; clone_size: -; j_call: TRBJ2-7; d_call: TRBD1; cdr3_nt: TGTGCCAGCAGTTACTCAAGGACAGGGGGCTCCTACGAGCAGTACTTC; cdr3_aa: CASSYSRTGGSYEQYF
v_call: TRBV7-2; clone_size: -; j_call: TRBJ1-2; d_call: TRBD1; cdr3_nt: TGTGCTAGCAGTGAACAGGGGAATGGCTACACCTTC; cdr3_aa: CASSEQGNGYTF
v_call: TRBV7-9; clone_size: once; j_call: TRBJ2-5; d_call: -; cdr3_nt: TGTGCCAGCAGCGAGGGCCCGGAAGTCGGAGAGACCCAGTACTTC; cdr3_aa: CASSEGPEVGETQYF
v_call: TRBV4-1; clone_size: -; j_call: TRBJ1-2; d_call: TRBD1; cdr3_nt: TGCGCCAGCAGCCCAATGGACAGGTTAGCTAACTATGGCTACACCTTC; cdr3_aa: CASSPMDRLANYGYTF
v_call: TRBV7-2; clone_size: once; j_call: TRBJ2-4; d_call: TRBD1; cdr3_nt: TGTGCCAGCAGCGCGATGCCGCCGGGACAGGGCAAAAACATTCAGTACTTC; cdr3_aa: CASSAMPPGQGKNIQYF
v_call: TRBV5-1; clone_size: -; j_call: TRBJ2-7; d_call: -; cdr3_nt: TGCGCCAGCAGCCAGGACCTAAAGTGGGAGCAGTACTTC; cdr3_aa: CASSQDLKWEQYF
v_call: TRBV28; clone_size: -; j_call: TRBJ1-2; d_call: -; cdr3_nt: TGTGCCAGCAGATCCGAACAGCTTTATGGCTACACCTTC; cdr3_aa: CASRSEQLYGYTF
v_call: TRBV5-4; clone_size: -; j_call: TRBJ2-1; d_call: TRBD2; cdr3_nt: TGTGCCAGCAGCTTTGGGCGGGAGTACAATGAGCAGTTCTTC; cdr3_aa: CASSFGREYNEQFF
v_call: TRBV29-1; clone_size: -; j_call: TRBJ2-5; d_call: TRBD1; cdr3_nt: TGCAGCGCCCCGGGACAGGGGGGCTCCCAGTACTTC; cdr3_aa: CSAPGQGGSQYF
v_call: TRBV5-1; clone_size: -; j_call: TRBJ2-1; d_call: -; cdr3_nt: TGCGCCAGCAGCTTCAACGCTGCAAACAATGAGCAGTTCTTC; cdr3_aa: CASSFNAANNEQFF
v_call: TRBV7-8; clone_size: -; j_call: TRBJ1-3; d_call: -; cdr3_nt: TGTGCCAGCAGCTTGCTGGTAGCTGTCTCTTCCTCTGGAAACACCATATATTTT; cdr3_aa: CASSLLVAVSSSGNTIYF
v_call: TRBV29-1; clone_size: few; j_call: TRBJ2-3; d_call: TRBD2; cdr3_nt: TGCAGCGTCTCCGGGACTAGCGGCACAGATACGCAGTATTTT; cdr3_aa: CSVSGTSGTDTQYF
v_call: TRBV5-6; clone_size: once; j_call: TRBJ1-4; d_call: -; cdr3_nt: TGTGCCAGCAGCTTTTCCGGACTAGCCGAAGAAGAAAAACTGTTTTTT; cdr3_aa: CASSFSGLAEEEKLFF
v_call: TRBV4-1; clone_size: -; j_call: TRBJ2-5; d_call: TRBD2; cdr3_nt: TGCGCCAGCAGTTCCCCGGGACTAGCGGGAGGGATAGATAGGGAGACCCAGTACTTC; cdr3_aa: CASSSPGLAGGIDRETQYF
v_call: TRBV20-1; clone_size: once; j_call: TRBJ2-7; d_call: -; cdr3_nt: TGCAGTGCTCGCGACGCGTACGAGCAGTACTTC; cdr3_aa: CSARDAYEQYF
v_call: TRBV11-3; clone_size: -; j_call: TRBJ2-1; d_call: -; cdr3_nt: TGTGCCAGCAGCCAGACAGATGACAATGAGCAGTTCTTC; cdr3_aa: CASSQTDDNEQFF
v_call: TRBV11-2; clone_size: -; j_call: TRBJ2-1; d_call: TRBD2; cdr3_nt: TGTGCCAGCAGCCAAGGACTAGCGGGAGGCAATGAGCAGTTCTTC; cdr3_aa: CASSQGLAGGNEQFF
v_call: TRBV30; clone_size: -; j_call: TRBJ2-1; d_call: TRBD2; cdr3_nt: TGTGCCTGGGGAGGGATAGCGGGAGAGCAGTTCTTC; cdr3_aa: CAWGGIAGEQFF
v_call: TRBV5-1; clone_size: once; j_call: TRBJ2-2; d_call: TRBD2; cdr3_nt: TGCGCCAGCAGCTTGGCGGGGGGAACCGGGGAGCTGTTTTTT; cdr3_aa: CASSLAGGTGELFF
v_call: TRBV5-4; clone_size: -; j_call: TRBJ1-1; d_call: TRBD1; cdr3_nt: TGTGCCAGCAGCCTAACACAGGGGGGGGCTTTCTTT; cdr3_aa: CASSLTQGGAFF